This TCR beta chain was identified during a study of blood T cell repertoires in COVID-19 (dated by TCRdb to 2018 to 2020). As for the study more broadly: The collaborator samples originated in the United States, Italy and Spain and spanned the acute and convalescent phases of COVID-19. Deeply sampled blood TCRbeta repertoires from subjects exposed to, actively infected with, or recovered from COVID-19 were included in the dataset. The material from the prospective study consisted of cDNA or gDNA derived from T cells, B-cell-depleted T cells, or PBMCs. Samples came from the ongoing ImmuneRACE study (first 160 participants) plus 1,254 subjects from 6 global collaborators. HLA class I and class II types, where available, came from metadata supplied by the sample provider rather than from assay-based typing. The sample metadata nearly always contained a de-identified subject ID, COVID-19 status, age in years and sex. The repertoires were released in a freely available public database meant as a resource for research on the immune response to SARS-CoV-2. The investigation overall reported the following: The amount of clinical and demographic metadata varied by source and participant and was provided uncurated.

V ends up 4 bases short and J 5 bases short, with an unmatched junction base count of 2. From cysteine to phenylalanine, the CDR3 is 13 amino acids long. Here the CDR3 DNA is all that survives: 39 bases in frame from base 1. Via the germline V gene (reference sequence), CDR1 is LGHDT and CDR2 YNNKEL. Comments on this clone: Its antigen remains undetermined. Base qualities are not provided; no much larger clone lies one nucleotide away.

The immunoSEQ Assay, a bias-controlled multiplex PCR, was used to amplify TCRbeta CDR3 regions from genomic DNA. In the source study's methods: The number of nucleated cells in each sample was estimated by amplification of reference gene primers within the assay. To quantify the absolute abundance of each unique TCRbeta CDR3 rearrangement, sequence reads were collapsed and filtered. For each sample, productive Simpson clonality was calculated by taking the square root of Simpson's diversity index across productive rearrangements. The source is immuneACCESS, and TCRdb retained only in-frame sequences with V and J called. Part of the clones is not carried over; for the studies checked, unresolved V genes explain less than half of this, and the remainder is unexplained. Clone size and V and J calls were adopted from that table, with D and trimming inferred from the DNA. In this sample the table shows around 300,000 clones, roughly 89% of which occur a single time. The ten biggest clones cover roughly 1.8% of the sample.

Enrolling through a virtual design, the prospective study's participants ranged in age from roughly 18 to 95 years and lived across some 23 United States geographic areas. To assign participants to cohorts, the prospective study relied on clinical history that participants themselves reported in a screening survey and a study questionnaire. ImmuneRACE Cohort 3 recovered participants were defined by two consecutive negative NP/OP PCR tests, healthcare professional clearance, or symptom resolution. Each participant in the prospective study had whole blood, serum and a nasopharyngeal or oropharyngeal swab collected by mobile phlebotomists. Additional blood draws and questionnaires over an approximately two-month period could optionally be provided by prospective study participants. Before DNA extraction, blood samples from the prospective study were shipped at room temperature or frozen.

This receptor chain uses TRBV3-1 (or the pseudogene TRBV3-2) and TRBJ2-1; 7 central nucleotides agree with TRBD2. The specimen was PBMCs or T cells enriched from blood (not recorded which). The sequence derives from a woman aged 55 to 70 who had recovered from COVID-19. The CDR3 protein: CASSRLADNEQFF. The DNA sequence is as follows: TGTGCCAGCAGCCGGCTAGCGGACAATGAGCAGTTCTTC.